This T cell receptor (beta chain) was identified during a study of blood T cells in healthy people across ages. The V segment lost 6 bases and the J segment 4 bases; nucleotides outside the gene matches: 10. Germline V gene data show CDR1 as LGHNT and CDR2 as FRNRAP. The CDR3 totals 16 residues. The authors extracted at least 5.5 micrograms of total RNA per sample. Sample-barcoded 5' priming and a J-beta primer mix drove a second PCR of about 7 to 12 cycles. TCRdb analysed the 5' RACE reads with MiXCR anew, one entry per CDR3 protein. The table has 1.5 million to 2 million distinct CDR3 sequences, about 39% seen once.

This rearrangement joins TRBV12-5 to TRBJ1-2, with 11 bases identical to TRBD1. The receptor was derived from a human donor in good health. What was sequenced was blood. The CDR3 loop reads CASGSTGQGALYGYTF. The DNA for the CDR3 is TGTGCTAGTGGCTCAACCGGACAGGGGGCTCTCTATGGCTACACCTTC. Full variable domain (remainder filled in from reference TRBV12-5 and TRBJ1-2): DARVTQTPRHKVTEMGQEVTMRCQPILGHNTVFWYRQTMMQGLELLAYFRNRAPLDDSGMPKDRFSAEMPDATLATLKIQPSEPRDSAVYFCASGSTGQGALYGYTFGSGTRLTVV.